Following are 3 T cell receptor beta chains from one sample sequenced in a study of blood T cell repertoires in COVID-19. Sequencing used immunoSEQ multiplex PCR; TCRdb keeps in-frame clones, though not all of them. The repertoire includes approximately 98,000 clones, about four fifths of them detected once, and less than 5% sits in the top ten. Sample: peripheral blood. These receptors all come from a woman in her seventies with acute or convalescent COVID-19.

The chain links TRBV7-8 to TRBJ1-6; D call uncertain. V was shortened by 3 bases and J by 8 bases, with 14 bases between the two germline ends. The CDR3 consists of 15 residues. Germline values: CDR1 SGHVS, CDR2 FQNEAQ. The CDR3 reads CASSLTSRRDSPLHF. For the CDR3, the DNA is TGTGCCAGCAGCTTGACATCTCGGAGGGATTCACCCCTCCACTTT.

The chain recombines TRBV7-2 with TRBJ1-1; no clear D gene. V lost 1 base, J lost 4 bases, and 4 bases lay in between. The CDR3 totals 12 residues. Germline CDR1 and CDR2: SGHTA and FQGNSA. The CDR3 reads CASSLGSTEAFF. CDR3 bases: TGTGCCAGCAGCTTAGGCAGCACTGAAGCTTTCTTT.

The chain combines TRBV2 with TRBJ1-5; TRBD1 matches 9 bases. The CDR3 is 15 residues long. Germline CDR1 is SNHLY and CDR2 is FYNNEI. The V segment lost 5 bases and the J segment 5 bases; nucleotides outside the gene matches: 7. In DNA, the CDR3 is TGTGCCAGCAGTCGGGACAGGGCGGGAGATCAGCCCCAGCATTTT. Its translation is CASSRDRAGDQPQHF.